The sequence of this T cell receptor beta chain was determined in a study of graft-versus-host responses after intestinal transplantation. Study as a whole: Multivisceral, liver-intestinal, or isolated intestinal transplants were performed in recipients.

This table comes from immunoSEQ multiplex PCR, and its TCRdb copy is limited to in-frame clones, with some not included. The table records some 15,000 clones, 83% of them present only once. Grafts had their tissue processed, releasing intraepithelial and lamina propria lymphocytes. This clone has a single count. Antigen: not known. The germline V gene has CDR1 SGHRS and CDR2 YFSETQ. V shed 4 bases, J shed 0 bases, and the junction held 1 base outside the gene matches. This CDR3 comprises 13 residues. General study results and limits: The presence of high graft-versus-host to host-versus-graft clonal ratios in allografts characterized patients with graft-donor T cell macrochimerism.

Here the sequenced sample was ileum tissue, taken roughly 600 days after intestinal transplantation. The sequence was collected from a human patient who received an intestinal transplant, so some T cells may come from the graft donor. The chain recombines TRBV5-1 with TRBJ2-7; 7 bases are shared with TRBD1. The CDR3 spells CASSGDSSYEQYF. DNA of the CDR3: TGCGCCAGCAGCGGGGACAGCTCCTACGAGCAGTACTTC. Supplemented by reference TRBV5-1 and TRBJ2-7, the full variable domain reads KAGVTQTPRYLIKTRGQQVTLSCSPISGHRSVSWYQQTPGQGLQFLFEYFSETQRNKGNFPGRFSGRQFSNSRSEMNVSTLELGDSALYLCASSGDSSYEQYFGPGTRLTVT.